This TCR beta chain derives from a study of blood T cell repertoires in COVID-19. Background on the study: COVID-19 samples, acute and convalescent, were from the United States, Italy and Spain. PBMCs, B-cell-depleted T cells, or T cells provided the cDNA or gDNA that made up the material.

The V end was cut by 4 bases, the J end by 6 bases, with 16 bases between. Germline loops: CDR1 SGHRS, CDR2 YFSETQ. There are 14 residues in the CDR3. Methods used by the authors: The assay estimated nucleated cells by amplifying reference gene primers. Libraries were prepared by immunoSEQ multiplex PCR; TCRdb keeps only in-frame clonotypes and omits some of them. V, J and clone size derive from that table, while D and trimming were established from the DNA sequence. The top ten hold 6.9% of the sample, which has more than 60,000 clones, about nine tenths seen once. The gene calls are TRBV5-1 and TRBJ1-1, with D unclear. Sequencing was performed on peripheral blood. The sequence was collected from a human donor in a cohort sampled during active COVID-19. The CDR3: CASSPGGGPPEAFF. Written as DNA, the CDR3 is TGCGCCAGCAGCCCAGGCGGAGGACCCCCTGAAGCTTTCTTT.